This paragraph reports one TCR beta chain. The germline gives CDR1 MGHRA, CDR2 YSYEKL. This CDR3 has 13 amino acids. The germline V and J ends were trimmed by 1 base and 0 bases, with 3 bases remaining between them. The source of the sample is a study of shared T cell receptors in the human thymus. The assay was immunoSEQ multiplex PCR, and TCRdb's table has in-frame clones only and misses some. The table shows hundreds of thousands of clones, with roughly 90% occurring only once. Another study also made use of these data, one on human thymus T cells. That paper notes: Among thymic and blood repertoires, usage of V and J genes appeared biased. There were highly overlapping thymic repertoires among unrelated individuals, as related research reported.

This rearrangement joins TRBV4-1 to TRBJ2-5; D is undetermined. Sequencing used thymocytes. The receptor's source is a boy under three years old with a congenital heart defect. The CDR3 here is CASSQADQETQYF. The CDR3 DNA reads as TGCGCCAGCAGCCAAGCCGACCAAGAGACCCAGTACTTC.